The clone carrying this T cell receptor (beta chain) showed up just once. In the authors' methods: Reference gene primers were amplified, and this amplification served to estimate nucleated cell counts. Clones were sequenced by immunoSEQ multiplex PCR, and TCRdb holds only the in-frame ones, with some missing. The DNA was the basis for D and trimming; V, J and clone size are from that table. The sample has tens of thousands of clones, roughly 90% seen once. The J segment lost 3 bases and the V segment lost 6 bases, leaving 6 bases of the junction unmatched. The CDR3 loop spans 15 amino acids. The germline V gene encodes CDR1 SGHDT and CDR2 YYEEEE. These data are taken from a study of blood T cell repertoires in COVID-19. In the study overall: Material from acute and convalescent COVID-19 was sourced from the United States, Italy and Spain. Sample material is recorded as cDNA or gDNA derived from T cells, B-cell-depleted T cells, or PBMCs.

The chain uses TRBV5-6 and TRBJ2-3; TRBD2 matches at 11 bases. The sample consisted of peripheral blood. This clonotype originated in a man in his fifties or sixties with active COVID-19. The CDR3 loop reads CASKLTSGETDTQYF. CDR3 DNA sequence: TGTGCCAGCAAACTGACTAGCGGGGAAACAGATACGCAGTATTTT. Supplemented by reference TRBV5-6 and TRBJ2-3, the full variable domain reads DAGVTQSPTHLIKTRGQQVTLRCSPKSGHDTVSWYQQALGQGPQFIFQYYEEEERQRGNFPDRFSGHQFPNYSSELNVNALLLGDSALYLCASKLTSGETDTQYFGPGTRLTVL.